This T cell receptor (beta chain) came from a study of blood T cell repertoires in COVID-19. Study at large: In each case, the material was cDNA or gDNA derived from T cells, B-cell-depleted T cells, or PBMCs.

Original methodology: Amplifying reference gene primers gave estimates of nucleated cell counts. TCRdb's copy holds only in-frame clones and misses some; the assay was immunoSEQ multiplex PCR. The V and J calls and clone size are taken from that table; D and trimming were inferred from the DNA. The data hold about 150,000 clones, with around 78% observed a single time. The sequence was collected from a man of 80 years or more with acute or convalescent COVID-19. What was sequenced was peripheral blood.

CDR3 loop: CASSMRQGNQPQHF. CDR3 DNA: TGTGCCAGTAGTATGAGACAGGGTAATCAGCCCCAGCATTTT. The rearrangement uses TRBV19 and TRBJ1-5, with 7 positions matching TRBD1. Germline V lookup: CDR1 LNHDA, CDR2 SQIVND (reference sequence). There are 14 residues in the CDR3. V gave up 3 bases and J gave up 4 bases; unmatched junction bases: 3.